Sequencing of this T cell receptor beta chain was carried out in a study of technical replicates of blood from a few donors. The CDR3 covers 14 residues. The germline V gene has CDR1 SGHTA and CDR2 FQGTGA. J lost 6 bases, V lost 4 bases, and 5 bases had no gene match. Some clones are missing from TCRdb's copy, which holds only in-frame ones; the method was immunoSEQ multiplex PCR. The sample yields about 88,000 clones, approximately 94% seen once. Material: T cells isolated from PBMCs. The receptor was isolated from a human donor in good health. The chain uses TRBV7-3 and TRBJ2-1; 8 bases are a match to TRBD1. In nucleotides, the CDR3 is TGTGCCAGCAGCTCCGACAGGGGTCTCAATGAGCAGTTCTTC. Its protein product is CASSSDRGLNEQFF.